This T cell receptor (beta chain) appears in the sequencing data of a study of blood T cell repertoires in COVID-19. Study information: The cDNA or gDNA used as material had been derived from T cells, B-cell-depleted T cells, or PBMCs.

Generated by immunoSEQ multiplex PCR, the TCRdb table keeps only in-frame clones and is missing some. The table records roughly 200,000 clones, approximately 85% of them present only once. The CDR3 is 14 amino acids. Germline values: CDR1 SGHRS, CDR2 YFSETQ. V lost 0 bases and J 7 bases, leaving 11 bases between the germline ends. Material for sequencing was peripheral blood. The source is a woman in her sixties or seventies with active or convalescent COVID-19. This chain uses TRBV5-1 with TRBJ1-5; D is perhaps TRBD1 (6 bases). The DNA for the CDR3 is TGCGCCAGCAGCTTGGGCAGGGGTAACCAGCCCCAGCATTTT. It translates to CASSLGRGNQPQHF.